This T cell receptor beta chain is drawn from a study of CD8+CD57+ T cells in acquired aplastic anemia. With 8 bases removed from V and 3 bases from J, the gap between germline ends came to 17 bases. The germline gives CDR1 KGHDR, CDR2 SFDVKD. This CDR3 contains 15 residues. This clonotype came up once. TCR beta VDJ and CDR3 were profiled, and genomic DNA was the template. TCRdb re-derived calls from the reads in MiXCR, one entry per CDR3 protein. The data hold 200,000 to 250,000 distinct CDR3 sequences, with roughly two thirds observed a single time. Before being chosen for sequencing, patients had shown CD8+CD57+ cell expansion by flow cytometry.

The chain has TRBV24-1 and TRBJ2-3, with D perhaps TRBD2 (6 bases). The sequence was obtained from a human donor with aplastic anemia. The sequenced sample was sorted CD4+, CD8+, or CD8+CD57+ T cells (not recorded which) from PBMCs. CDR3 DNA: TGTGCCACCACCTCGGGGGAGTTGGAAACAGATACGCAGTATTTT. This codes for CATTSGELETDTQYF.